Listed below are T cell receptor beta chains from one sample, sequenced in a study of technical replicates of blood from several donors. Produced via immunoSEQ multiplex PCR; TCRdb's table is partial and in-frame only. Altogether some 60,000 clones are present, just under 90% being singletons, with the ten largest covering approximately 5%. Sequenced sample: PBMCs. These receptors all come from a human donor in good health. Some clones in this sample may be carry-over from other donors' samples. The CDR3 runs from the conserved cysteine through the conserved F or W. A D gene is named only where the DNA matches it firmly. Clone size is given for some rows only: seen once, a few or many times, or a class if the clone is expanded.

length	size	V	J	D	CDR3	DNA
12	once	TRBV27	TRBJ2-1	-	CASTNSYNEQFF	TGTGCCAGCACAAACAGTTACAATGAGCAGTTCTTC
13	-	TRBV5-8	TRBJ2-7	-	CASSSGNAYEQYF	TGTGCCAGCAGCTCCGGGAACGCCTACGAGCAGTACTTC
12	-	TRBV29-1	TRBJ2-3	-	CSGLDVGDTQYF	TGCAGCGGCCTTGATGTCGGGGATACGCAGTATTTT
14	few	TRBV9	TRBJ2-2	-	CASSPNPRTGELFF	TGTGCCAGCAGCCCAAACCCTAGGACCGGGGAGCTGTTTTTT
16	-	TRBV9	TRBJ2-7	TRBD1	CASSPRPGQGIHEQYF	TGTGCCAGCAGCCCCAGACCGGGACAGGGCATCCACGAGCAGTACTTC
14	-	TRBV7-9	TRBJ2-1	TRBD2	CASSFRTSGNEQFF	TGTGCCAGCAGCTTCCGGACTAGCGGGAATGAGCAGTTCTTC
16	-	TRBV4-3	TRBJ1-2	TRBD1	CASSQEGQGNNYGYTF	TGCGCCAGCAGCCAAGAGGGACAGGGGAATAACTATGGCTACACCTTC
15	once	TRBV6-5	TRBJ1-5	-	CASSYSYASNQPQHF	TGTGCCAGCAGTTACTCGTACGCGAGCAATCAGCCCCAGCATTTT
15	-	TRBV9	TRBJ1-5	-	CASSVDGGYSQPQHF	TGTGCCAGCAGCGTAGATGGAGGGTACTCTCAGCCCCAGCATTTT
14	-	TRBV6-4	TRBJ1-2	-	CASSDSKGEGGYTF	TGTGCCAGCAGTGACTCGAAGGGGGAAGGTGGCTACACCTTC
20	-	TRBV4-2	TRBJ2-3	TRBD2	CASSQDMWTSGNQGTDTQYF	TGTGCCAGCAGCCAAGATATGTGGACTAGCGGGAACCAAGGCACAGATACGCAGTATTTT
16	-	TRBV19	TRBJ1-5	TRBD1	CASSPPRDRGDQPQHF	TGTGCCAGTAGTCCCCCCCGGGACAGGGGAGATCAGCCCCAGCATTTT
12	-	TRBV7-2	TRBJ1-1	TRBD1	CASSRDRSEAFF	TGTGCCAGCAGCCGGGACAGGTCTGAAGCTTTCTTT
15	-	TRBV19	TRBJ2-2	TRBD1	CASSAQGLFPGELFF	TGTGCCAGTAGCGCACAGGGGTTGTTTCCCGGGGAGCTGTTTTTT
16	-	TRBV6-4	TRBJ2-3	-	CATDTSGEGLTDTQYF	TGTGCCACCGATACGTCGGGAGAGGGGCTCACAGATACGCAGTATTTT
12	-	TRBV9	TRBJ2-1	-	CASSPPGSEQFF	TGTGCCAGCAGCCCCCCGGGTTCCGAGCAGTTCTTC
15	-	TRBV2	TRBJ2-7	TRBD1	CASSEFYRGDYEQYF	TGTGCCAGCAGTGAATTTTACAGGGGAGACTACGAGCAGTACTTC
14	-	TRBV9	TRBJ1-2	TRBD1	CASSDRGKRTGYTF	TGTGCCAGCAGCGACAGGGGTAAGCGGACGGGCTACACCTTC
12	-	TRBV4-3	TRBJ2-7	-	CASSQVSTSKYF	TGCGCCAGCAGCCAAGTTAGCACATCTAAGTACTTC
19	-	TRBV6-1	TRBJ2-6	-	CASSDTYGGPRPGANVLTF	TGTGCCAGCAGTGACACCTACGGGGGGCCTCGGCCTGGGGCCAACGTCCTGACTTTC
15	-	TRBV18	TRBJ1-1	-	CASSPGQAGGTEAFF	TGTGCCAGCTCACCAGGGCAGGCCGGGGGCACTGAAGCTTTCTTT
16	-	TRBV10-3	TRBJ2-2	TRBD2	CAIRAGLALNTGELFF	TGTGCCATCAGGGCGGGACTAGCACTGAACACCGGGGAGCTGTTTTTT
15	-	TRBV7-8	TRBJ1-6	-	CASSLVGFRDSPLHF	TGTGCCAGCAGCTTAGTCGGGTTCAGAGACTCACCCCTCCACTTT
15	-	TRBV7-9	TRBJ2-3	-	CASRLVGGGTDTQYF	TGTGCCAGCAGACTTGTAGGGGGGGGGACAGATACGCAGTATTTT
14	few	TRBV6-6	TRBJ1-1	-	CASRDPGSGLEAFF	TGTGCCAGCAGGGACCCGGGGAGCGGACTTGAAGCTTTCTTT
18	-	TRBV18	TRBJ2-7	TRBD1	CASSPLRIRTGSSYEQYF	TGTGCCAGCTCACCACTACGAATACGGACAGGCTCATCCTACGAGCAGTACTTC
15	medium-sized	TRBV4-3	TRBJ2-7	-	CASSQDITGNYEQYF	TGCGCCAGCAGCCAAGATATTACGGGAAACTACGAGCAGTACTTC
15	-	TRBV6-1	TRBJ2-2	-	CASSVEGTNTGELFF	TGTGCCAGCAGTGTGGAGGGAACGAACACCGGGGAGCTGTTTTTT
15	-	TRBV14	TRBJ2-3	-	CASSLQRSSTDTQYF	TGTGCCAGCAGCCTTCAAAGGAGTTCCACAGATACGCAGTATTTT
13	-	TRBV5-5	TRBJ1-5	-	CASSPGPNQPQHF	TGTGCCAGCAGCCCTGGCCCTAATCAGCCCCAGCATTTT
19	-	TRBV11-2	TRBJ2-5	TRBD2	CASSARRGTSGVYQETQYF	TGTGCCAGCAGCGCCCGCCGCGGGACTAGCGGTGTGTACCAAGAGACCCAGTACTTC
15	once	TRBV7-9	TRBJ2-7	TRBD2	CASSLASGKTYEQYF	TGTGCCAGCAGCTTAGCTAGCGGGAAAACCTACGAGCAGTACTTC
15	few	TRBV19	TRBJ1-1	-	CASSIDHRDGTEAFF	TGTGCCAGTAGTATAGATCACAGGGACGGCACTGAAGCTTTCTTT
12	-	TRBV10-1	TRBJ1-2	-	CASSGTIYGYTF	TGCGCCAGTAGCGGGACGATTTATGGCTACACCTTC
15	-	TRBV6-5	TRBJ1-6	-	CASSYQPRVISPLHF	TGTGCCAGCAGTTACCAACCCAGGGTTATTTCACCCCTCCACTTT
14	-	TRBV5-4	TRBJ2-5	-	CASSLVTSQETQYF	TGTGCCAGCAGCTTGGTTACCAGCCAAGAGACCCAGTACTTC
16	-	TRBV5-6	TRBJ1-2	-	CASSPGLGGSHYGYTF	TGTGCCAGCAGCCCGGGTTTGGGGGGTAGTCACTATGGCTACACCTTC
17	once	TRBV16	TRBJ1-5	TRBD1	CASSQTGRGPGNQPQHF	TGTGCCAGCAGCCAAACGGGCAGGGGGCCCGGCAATCAGCCCCAGCATTTT
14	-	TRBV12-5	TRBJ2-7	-	CASGLGLTADEQYF	TGTGCTAGTGGCCTGGGACTTACCGCCGACGAGCAGTACTTC
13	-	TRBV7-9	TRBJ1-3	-	CASGGGSGNTIYF	TGTGCCAGCGGCGGGGGCTCTGGAAACACCATATATTTT
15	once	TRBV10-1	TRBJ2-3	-	CASIPTRPATDTQYF	TGCGCCAGCATTCCGACTCGCCCTGCCACAGATACGCAGTATTTT
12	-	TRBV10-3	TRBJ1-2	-	CAIRAEVYGYTF	TGTGCCATCAGGGCAGAGGTCTATGGCTACACCTTC
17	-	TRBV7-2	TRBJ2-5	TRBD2	CASSLAILAGAQETQYF	TGTGCCAGCAGCTTAGCGATTCTAGCGGGAGCACAAGAGACCCAGTACTTC